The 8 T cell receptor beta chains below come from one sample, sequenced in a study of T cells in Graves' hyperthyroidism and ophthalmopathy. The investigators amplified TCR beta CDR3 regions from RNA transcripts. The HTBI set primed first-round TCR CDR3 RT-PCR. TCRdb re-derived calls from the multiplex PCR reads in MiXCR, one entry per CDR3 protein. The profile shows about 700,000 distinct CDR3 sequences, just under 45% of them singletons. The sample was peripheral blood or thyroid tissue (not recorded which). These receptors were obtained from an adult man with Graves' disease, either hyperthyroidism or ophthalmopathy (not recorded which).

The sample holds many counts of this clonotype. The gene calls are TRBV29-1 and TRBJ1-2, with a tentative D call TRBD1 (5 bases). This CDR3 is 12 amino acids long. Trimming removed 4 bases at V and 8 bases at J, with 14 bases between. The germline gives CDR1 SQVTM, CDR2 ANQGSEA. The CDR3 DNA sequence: TGCAGCGTTGTATCAGGGTTCGAGGGCTACACCTTC. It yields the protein CSVVSGFEGYTF.

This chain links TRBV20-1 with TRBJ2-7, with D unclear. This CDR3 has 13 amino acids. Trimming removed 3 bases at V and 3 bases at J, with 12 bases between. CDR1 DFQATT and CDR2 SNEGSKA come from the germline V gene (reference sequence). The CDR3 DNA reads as TGCAGTGCTAGCGGACCGTATGGCTACGAGCAGTACTTC. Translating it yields CSASGPYGYEQYF.

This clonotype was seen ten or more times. CDR3 in amino acids: CSVVPQVGTEAFF. The CDR3 DNA reads as TGCAGCGTTGTCCCCCAAGTCGGCACTGAAGCTTTCTTT. The rearrangement links TRBV29-1 to TRBJ1-1; D uncertain. Looked up from germline, CDR1 is SQVTM and CDR2 is ANQGSEA. This CDR3 spans 13 amino acids. V gave up 4 bases and J gave up 4 bases, with 13 bases separating them. Looking up the rest from reference TRBV29-1 and TRBJ1-1 gives the full variable domain: SAVISQKPSRDICQRGTSLTIQCQVDSQVTMMFWYRQQPGQSLTLIATANQGSEATYESGFVIDKFPISRPNLTFSTLTVSNMSPEDSSIYLCSVVPQVGTEAFFGQGTRLTVV.

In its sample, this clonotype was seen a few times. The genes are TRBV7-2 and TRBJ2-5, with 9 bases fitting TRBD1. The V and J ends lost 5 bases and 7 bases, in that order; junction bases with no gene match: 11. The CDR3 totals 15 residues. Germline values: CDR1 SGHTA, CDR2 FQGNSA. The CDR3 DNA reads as TGTGCCAGCAGCCCGACGACAGGGGGAACGCTGACCCAGTACTTC. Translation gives CASSPTTGGTLTQYF.

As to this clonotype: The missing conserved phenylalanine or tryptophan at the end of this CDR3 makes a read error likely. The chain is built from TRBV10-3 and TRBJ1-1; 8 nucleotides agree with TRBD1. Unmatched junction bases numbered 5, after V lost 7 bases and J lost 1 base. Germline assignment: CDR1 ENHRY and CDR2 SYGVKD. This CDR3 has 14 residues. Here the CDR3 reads CAITPDRENTEAFS. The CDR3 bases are TGTGCCATCACTCCGGACAGGGAGAACACTGAAGCTTTCTCT.

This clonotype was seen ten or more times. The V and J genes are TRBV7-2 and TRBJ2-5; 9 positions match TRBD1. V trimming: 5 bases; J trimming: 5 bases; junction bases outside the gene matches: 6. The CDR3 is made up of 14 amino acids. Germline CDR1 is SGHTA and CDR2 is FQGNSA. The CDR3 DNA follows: TGTGCCAGCAGCCCGGGACAGGGCGGGGAGACCCAGTACTTC. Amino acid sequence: CASSPGQGGETQYF.

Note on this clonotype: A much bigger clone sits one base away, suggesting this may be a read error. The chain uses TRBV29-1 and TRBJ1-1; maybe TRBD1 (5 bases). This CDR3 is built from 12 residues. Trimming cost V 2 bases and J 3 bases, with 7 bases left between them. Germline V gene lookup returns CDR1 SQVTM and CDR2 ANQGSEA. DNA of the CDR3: TGCAGCGTTGAAAAAGGGGACACTGAAGCTTTCTTT. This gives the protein CSVEKGDTEAFF.

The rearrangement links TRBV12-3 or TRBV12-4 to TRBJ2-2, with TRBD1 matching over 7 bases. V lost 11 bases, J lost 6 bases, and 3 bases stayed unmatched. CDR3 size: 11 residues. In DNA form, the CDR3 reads TGTGCCGCCACAGGGGCCGGGGAGCTGTTTTTT. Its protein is CAATGAGELFF.